The clone carrying this T cell receptor (beta chain) was seen a few times. Its antigen is not known. The source of the sample is a study of graft-versus-host responses after intestinal transplantation. The study, taken as a whole, reports: Among recipient marrow samples, GvH clones were found; some appeared first in ileum or blood. After transplant, early declines in HvG clones were associated with peak levels of circulating GvH clones.

Produced via immunoSEQ multiplex PCR; TCRdb's table is partial and in-frame only. The sample has roughly 120,000 clones; about nine tenths are singletons. This CDR3 contains 13 residues. Germline V gives CDR1 SGHRS, CDR2 YFSETQ. With 4 bases removed from V and 3 bases from J, the gap between germline ends came to 8 bases. This clonotype was obtained from a human donor who received an intestinal transplant. The chain links TRBV5-1 to TRBJ1-5; TRBD1 might be the D (5 bases). This specimen consisted of unstimulated CD4+ T cells sorted from spleen or lymph node cells, obtained before intestinal transplant. The CDR3 region is CASSIGANQPQHF. The CDR3 region has the DNA TGCGCCAGCAGCATTGGGGCCAATCAGCCCCAGCATTTT.